This TCR beta chain appears in the sequencing data of a study of cytomegalovirus exposure and HLA in healthy donors. Germline CDR1 SGHRS, CDR2 YFSETQ. The CDR3 contains 14 residues. V was shortened by 0 bases and J by 1 base, with 7 bases between the two germline ends. Remarks on this clone: Other DNA sequences in the sample encode the same CDR3.

Primers included in the PCR were 60 Vbeta and 13 Jbeta primers. This table comes from immunoSEQ multiplex PCR, and its TCRdb copy is limited to in-frame clones, with some not included. The sample records fewer than 250,000 clones, around 80% being singletons. Sequencing used PBMCs. The chain links TRBV5-1 to TRBJ1-1; D ambiguous. This TCR came from a man aged 35-49 years in good health and CMV-seropositive. The CDR3 DNA sequence: TGCGCCAGCAGCTTGGTCCCGGGGAACACTGAAGCTTTCTTT. Residues: CASSLVPGNTEAFF.